The 8 T cell receptor beta chains reported below all come from one sample, sequenced in a study of a mutant IDH1 vaccine in newly diagnosed glioma. As to time point: week 5, during vaccination. The vaccine gave 300 ug of a 20-mer mutant IDH1 peptide subcutaneously per dose. Only in-frame clones appear in the TCRdb table, and some are missing; sequencing was by immunoSEQ multiplex PCR. This sample has some 38,000 clones; around 78% occur once, and the top ten carry 5.5%. Antigens for these TCRs are unknown. Material: PBMCs, obtained from a glioma patient whose treatment included an IDH1 peptide vaccine. These receptors were collected from a man aged 40-50 years with glioma.

CDR3 in DNA: TGTGCCATCAGTGATGCGAAGGGCGAGGAAAAACTGTTTTTT. It is translated as CAISDAKGEEKLFF. The rearrangement links TRBV10-3 to TRBJ1-4; D remains ambiguous. This CDR3 has 14 amino acids. Trimming took 3 bases from V and 8 from J, leaving 13 bases between them. Germline-derived CDR1 and CDR2 are ENHRY and SYGVKD.

The V call is TRBV9, the J call TRBJ2-3; 8 nucleotides line up with TRBD1. This CDR3 has 14 amino acids. Per germline, CDR1 SGDLS and CDR2 YYNGEE. The junction had 7 bases not matched to a gene; V was cut back by 4 bases and J by 6 bases. The CDR3 loop is CASSPRTGSDTQYF. The CDR3 DNA reads as TGTGCCAGCAGCCCCCGGACAGGGTCGGATACGCAGTATTTT.

This clone has a single count. No conserved phenylalanine or tryptophan ends this CDR3, so it is likely a read error. The chain couples TRBV30 to TRBJ2-2; 11 bases line up with TRBD1. The CDR3 is 16 residues long. Germline V gene lookup returns CDR1 GTSNPN and CDR2 SVGIG (reference sequence). J lost 4 bases, V lost 7 bases, and 11 bases had no gene match. This CDR3 reads CASPPWTGGTTGELFS. The CDR3, as DNA: TGTGCCTCACCTCCTTGGACAGGGGGCACCACCGGGGAGCTGTTTTCT.

The chain recombines TRBV19 with TRBJ1-2; 9 nucleotides match TRBD1. The CDR3 loop spans 16 amino acids. Germline V CDR1 and CDR2: LNHDA, SQIVND (reference sequence). The V gene end was trimmed by 3 bases and the J gene end by 7 bases; junction bases not matched to a gene: 12. The DNA of the CDR3 is TGTGCCAGTAGTATGTCGGCACAGGGGGCCCTGCGTGGCTACACCTTC. This translates into CASSMSAQGALRGYTF.

The chain employs TRBV30 and TRBJ1-5; 7 bases fit TRBD1. CDR3 size: 15 residues. Germline V lookup: CDR1 GTSNPN, CDR2 SVGIG (reference sequence). With 2 bases clipped from V and 6 bases from J, the junction kept 10 bases outside the gene matches. In DNA, the CDR3 is TGTGCCTGGAGTACCCCAGACAGGGTCAGTCAGCCCCAGCATTTT. It translates to CAWSTPDRVSQPQHF.

The chain recombines TRBV9 with TRBJ2-1; TRBD2 might be the D (6 bases). This CDR3 is 12 amino acids long. Germline CDR1 reads SGDLS; CDR2 reads YYNGEE. Trimming left V 3 bases short and J 6 bases short, with 7 bases between. This CDR3 is CASSATSNEQFF. The CDR3, as DNA: TGTGCCAGCAGCGCGACTAGCAATGAGCAGTTCTTC.

This chain's CDR3 is CASSASSGGAGYGYTF. The CDR3 DNA sequence: TGTGCCAGCAGCGCAAGCTCAGGGGGCGCGGGCTATGGCTACACCTTC. The chain is built from TRBV7-6 and TRBJ1-2; 8 positions match TRBD1. Germline V gives CDR1 SGHVS, CDR2 FNYEAQ. This CDR3 contains 16 residues. With 5 bases clipped from V and 4 bases from J, the junction kept 12 bases outside the gene matches.

This chain uses TRBV2 with TRBJ2-7, with a possible D match to TRBD1 (6 bases). V dropped 6 bases and J dropped 6 bases, with 21 bases sitting between them. The CDR3 loop spans 15 amino acids. CDR1 is SNHLY and CDR2 is FYNNEI in the germline V gene. The CDR3 spells CASRSPGTTKSEQYF. In DNA form, the CDR3 reads TGTGCCAGCAGATCCCCCGGGACAACGAAATCCGAGCAGTACTTC.